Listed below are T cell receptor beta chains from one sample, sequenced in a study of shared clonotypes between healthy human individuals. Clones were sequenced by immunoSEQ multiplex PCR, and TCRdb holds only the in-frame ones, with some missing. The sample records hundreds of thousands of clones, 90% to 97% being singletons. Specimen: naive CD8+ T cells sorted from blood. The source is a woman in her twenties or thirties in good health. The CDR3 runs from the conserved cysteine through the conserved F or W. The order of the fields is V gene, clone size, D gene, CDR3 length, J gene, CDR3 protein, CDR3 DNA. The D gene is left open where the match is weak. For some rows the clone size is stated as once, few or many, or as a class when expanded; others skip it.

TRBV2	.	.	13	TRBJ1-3	CASSDSIGNTIYF	TGTGCCAGCAGTGACAGCATTGGGAACACCATATATTTT
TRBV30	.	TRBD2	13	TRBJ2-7	CAFQLAGGGEQYF	TGTGCCTTCCAACTAGCGGGAGGAGGCGAGCAGTACTTC
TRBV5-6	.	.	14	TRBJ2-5	CASSLGRGLETQYF	TGTGCCAGCAGCTTGGGTCGCGGGTTAGAGACCCAGTACTTC
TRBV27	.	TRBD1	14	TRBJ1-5	CASGPGQLNQPQHF	TGTGCCAGCGGACCGGGACAGCTAAATCAGCCCCAGCATTTT
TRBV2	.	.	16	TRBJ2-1	CASREVVAGTYNEQFF	TGTGCCAGCAGGGAGGTCGTGGCGGGGACATACAATGAGCAGTTCTTC
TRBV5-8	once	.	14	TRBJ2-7	CASSLDGSGYEQYF	TGTGCCAGCAGCTTGGACGGGAGTGGCTACGAGCAGTACTTC
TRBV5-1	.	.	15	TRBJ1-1	CASRDGDKMNTEAFF	TGCGCCAGCAGAGATGGGGACAAAATGAACACTGAAGCTTTCTTT
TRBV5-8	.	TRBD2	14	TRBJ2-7	CASSGWRENYEQYF	TGTGCCAGCAGCGGATGGCGGGAGAACTACGAGCAGTACTTC
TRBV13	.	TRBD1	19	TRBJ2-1	CASSLSHLQGLSSYNEQFF	TGTGCCAGCAGCTTATCGCATTTACAGGGGCTGAGCTCCTACAATGAGCAGTTCTTC
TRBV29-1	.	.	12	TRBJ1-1	CSMERENTEAFF	TGCAGCATGGAGAGGGAGAACACTGAAGCTTTCTTT
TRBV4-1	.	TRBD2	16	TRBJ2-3	CASSRAGGPEADTQYF	TGCGCCAGCAGCCGAGCGGGAGGGCCAGAGGCAGATACGCAGTATTTT
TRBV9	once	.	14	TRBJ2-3	CASSAGGTGDTQYF	TGTGCCAGCAGCGCGGGGGGCACAGGAGATACGCAGTATTTT
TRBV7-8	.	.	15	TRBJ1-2	CASSDFRGSNYGYTF	TGTGCCAGCAGCGATTTCCGGGGCTCTAACTATGGCTACACCTTC
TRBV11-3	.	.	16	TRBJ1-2	CASSKSLPHRNYGYTF	TGTGCCAGCAGCAAAAGCCTCCCCCACAGGAACTATGGCTACACCTTC
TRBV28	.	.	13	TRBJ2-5	CASSTAYQETQYF	TGTGCCAGCAGTACAGCGTACCAAGAGACCCAGTACTTC
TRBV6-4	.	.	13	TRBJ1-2	CANPSTQDRGYTF	TGTGCCAACCCGTCGACACAGGACCGGGGCTACACCTTC
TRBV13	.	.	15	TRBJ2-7	CASSPPGLYSYEQYF	TGTGCCAGCAGCCCCCCGGGACTGTACTCCTACGAGCAGTACTTC
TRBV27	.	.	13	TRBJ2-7	CASSLSTAYEQYF	TGTGCCAGCAGTTTATCGACCGCCTACGAGCAGTACTTC
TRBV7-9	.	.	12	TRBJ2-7	CASSLTPDEQYF	TGTGCCAGCAGCTTAACGCCAGACGAGCAGTACTTC
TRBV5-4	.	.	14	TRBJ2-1	CASSNGGLDNEQFF	TGTGCCAGCAGCAACGGAGGGCTTGACAATGAGCAGTTCTTC
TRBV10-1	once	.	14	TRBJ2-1	CASSEVGSLGEQFF	TGCGCCAGCAGTGAGGTCGGTAGCCTTGGTGAGCAGTTCTTC
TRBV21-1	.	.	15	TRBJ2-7	CASSKVEASGYEQYF	TGTGCCAGCAGCAAAGTGGAGGCTAGCGGCTACGAGCAGTACTTC
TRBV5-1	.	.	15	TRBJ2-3	CASSRRDTDTDTQYF	TGCGCCAGCAGCCGCCGAGACACAGACACAGATACGCAGTATTTT
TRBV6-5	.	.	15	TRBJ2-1	CASSPAQKRYNEQFF	TGTGCCAGCAGTCCCGCCCAGAAACGCTACAATGAGCAGTTCTTC
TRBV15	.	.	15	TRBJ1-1	CATSRERGSYTEAFF	TGTGCCACCAGCAGAGAAAGGGGATCTTACACTGAAGCTTTCTTT
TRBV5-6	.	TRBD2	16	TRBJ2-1	CASSPGTSGSYNEQFF	TGTGCCAGCAGCCCAGGGACTAGCGGGAGCTACAATGAGCAGTTCTTC
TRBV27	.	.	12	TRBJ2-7	CASATTRGEQYF	TGTGCCAGCGCCACCACGAGGGGCGAGCAGTACTTC
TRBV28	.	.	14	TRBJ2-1	CASSLSGGDTGKFF	TGTGCCAGCAGTTTATCGGGCGGGGATACGGGAAAGTTCTTC
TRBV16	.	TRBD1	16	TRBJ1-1	CASSQPDRAPNTEAFF	TGTGCCAGCAGCCAGCCTGACAGGGCCCCGAACACTGAAGCTTTCTTT
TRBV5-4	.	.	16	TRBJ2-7	CASSFIPRLVVDEQYF	TGTGCCAGCAGCTTTATCCCACGACTAGTCGTCGACGAGCAGTACTTC
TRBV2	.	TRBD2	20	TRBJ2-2	CASSEALHLLAGGNTGELFF	TGTGCCAGCAGTGAAGCGCTTCACTTGCTAGCGGGAGGGAACACCGGGGAGCTGTTTTTT
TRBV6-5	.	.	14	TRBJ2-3	CASSPSGSTDTQYF	TGTGCCAGCAGCCCCTCCGGGAGCACAGATACGCAGTATTTT
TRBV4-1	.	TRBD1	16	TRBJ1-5	CASSQQGAGGNQPQHF	TGCGCCAGCAGCCAACAGGGGGCAGGAGGCAATCAGCCCCAGCATTTT
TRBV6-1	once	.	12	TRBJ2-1	CASRDTETGQFF	TGTGCCAGCAGGGACACAGAGACGGGGCAGTTCTTC
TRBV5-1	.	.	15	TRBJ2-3	CASSLAVIATDTQYF	TGCGCCAGCAGCTTGGCCGTGATAGCCACAGATACGCAGTATTTT
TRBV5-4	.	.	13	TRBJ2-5	CASSSTGQETQYF	TGTGCCAGCAGCTCCACAGGACAAGAGACCCAGTACTTC
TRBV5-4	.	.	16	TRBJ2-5	CASSYIGAGTQETQYF	TGTGCCAGCAGCTACATCGGAGCAGGCACCCAAGAGACCCAGTACTTC
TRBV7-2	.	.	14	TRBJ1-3	CASSLLGTGNTIYF	TGTGCCAGCAGCTTACTGGGGACTGGAAACACCATATATTTT
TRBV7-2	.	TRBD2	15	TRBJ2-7	CASSLTSGKGYEQYF	TGTGCCAGCAGCTTGACTAGCGGGAAAGGGTACGAGCAGTACTTC
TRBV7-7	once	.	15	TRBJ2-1	CASSLVRAAYNEQFF	TGTGCCAGCAGCTTAGTGCGGGCCGCCTACAATGAGCAGTTCTTC
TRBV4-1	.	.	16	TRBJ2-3	CASSQIFAEHTDTQYF	TGCGCCAGCAGCCAAATTTTCGCGGAACACACAGATACGCAGTATTTT
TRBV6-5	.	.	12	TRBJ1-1	CASSRGNTEAFF	TGTGCCAGCAGCAGGGGGAACACTGAAGCTTTCTTT
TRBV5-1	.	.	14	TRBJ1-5	CASSLEGGNQPQHF	TGCGCCAGCAGCTTGGAGGGGGGGAATCAGCCCCAGCATTTT
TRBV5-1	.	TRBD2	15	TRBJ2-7	CASSLRSSGSYEQYF	TGCGCCAGCAGCTTGAGGTCTAGCGGGAGCTACGAGCAGTACTTC
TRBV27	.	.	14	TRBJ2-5	CATSVTSLAETQYF	TGTGCCACTAGTGTGACTAGTCTAGCCGAGACCCAGTACTTC
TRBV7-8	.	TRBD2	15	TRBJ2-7	CASSPRTSGPLGQYF	TGTGCCAGCAGCCCCAGGACTAGCGGACCCTTGGGGCAGTACTTC
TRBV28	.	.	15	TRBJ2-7	CASSFLAGTAYEQYF	TGTGCCAGCAGTTTTTTGGCGGGGACTGCCTACGAGCAGTACTTC
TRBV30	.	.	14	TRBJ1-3	CATKLGNSGNTIYF	TGTGCCACGAAACTAGGGAACTCTGGAAACACCATATATTTT
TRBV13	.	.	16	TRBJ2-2	CASSLERGGNTGELFF	TGTGCCAGCAGCTTAGAAAGAGGCGGGAACACCGGGGAGCTGTTTTTT
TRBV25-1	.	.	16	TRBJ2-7	CASSDYNREGIYEQYF	TGTGCCAGCAGTGACTACAACAGGGAAGGGATCTACGAGCAGTACTTC
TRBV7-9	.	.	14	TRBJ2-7	CASSSSTILYEQYF	TGTGCCAGCAGCTCCTCCACTATACTCTACGAGCAGTACTTC
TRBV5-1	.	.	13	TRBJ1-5	CASSYRVGQPQHF	TGCGCCAGCAGCTACAGGGTTGGGCAGCCCCAGCATTTT
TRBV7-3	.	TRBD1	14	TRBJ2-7	CASSVRTGWYEQYF	TGTGCCAGCAGCGTTAGGACAGGGTGGTACGAGCAGTACTTC
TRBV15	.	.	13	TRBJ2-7	CATSPDLSYEQYF	TGTGCCACCAGCCCGGACCTCTCCTACGAGCAGTACTTC
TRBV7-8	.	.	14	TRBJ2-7	CASSPPDSSYEQYF	TGTGCCAGCAGCCCTCCGGACTCTTCCTACGAGCAGTACTTC
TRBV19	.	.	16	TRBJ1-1	CASSIDSSGHRAEAFF	TGTGCCAGTAGTATAGACTCGTCGGGACACAGGGCTGAAGCTTTCTTT
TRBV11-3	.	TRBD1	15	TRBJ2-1	CASSPRTGEYNEQFF	TGTGCCAGCAGCCCAAGGACAGGAGAGTACAATGAGCAGTTCTTC
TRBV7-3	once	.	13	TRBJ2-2	CASSFPEGGELFF	TGTGCCAGCAGCTTCCCTGAAGGCGGGGAGCTGTTTTTT